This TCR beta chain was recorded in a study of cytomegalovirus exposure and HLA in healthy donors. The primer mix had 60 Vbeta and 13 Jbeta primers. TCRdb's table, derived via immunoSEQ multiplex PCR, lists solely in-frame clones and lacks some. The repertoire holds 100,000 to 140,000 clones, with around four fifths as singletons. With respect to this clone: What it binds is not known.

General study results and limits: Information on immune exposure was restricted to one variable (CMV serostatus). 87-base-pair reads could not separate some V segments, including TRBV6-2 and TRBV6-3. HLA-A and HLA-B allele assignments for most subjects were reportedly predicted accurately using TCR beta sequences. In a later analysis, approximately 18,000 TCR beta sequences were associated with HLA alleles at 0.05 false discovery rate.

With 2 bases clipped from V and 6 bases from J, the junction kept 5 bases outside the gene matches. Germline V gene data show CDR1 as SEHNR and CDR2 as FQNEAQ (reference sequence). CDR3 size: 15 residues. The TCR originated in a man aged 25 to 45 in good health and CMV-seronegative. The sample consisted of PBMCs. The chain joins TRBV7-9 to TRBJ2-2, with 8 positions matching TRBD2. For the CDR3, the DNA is TGTGCCAGCAGCTTATCCCTAGCGGGTTCCGGGGAGCTGTTTTTT. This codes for CASSLSLAGSGELFF.